This is a list of T cell receptor beta chains from one sample in a study of OX40 agonist ivuxolimab in advanced cancers. TCRdb keeps only in-frame clones here, not all; method: immunoSEQ multiplex PCR. The data show more than 70,000 clones, roughly 85% seen once. The input for sequencing was CD4+ or CD8+ T cells sorted from blood, taken in a trial of the OX40 agonist ivuxolimab. These TCRs come from an adult with an advanced solid tumor such as melanoma, head and neck, liver or kidney cancer. The CDR3 runs from the conserved cysteine through the conserved F or W. Fields, in order: clone size, V gene, J gene, D gene, CDR3 DNA, CDR3 protein. A D gene is named only where the DNA matches it firmly. Clone size is not always given. Where it is, it says once, few, many or a class for expanded clones.

NA	TRBV5-1	TRBJ1-4	NA	TGCGCCAGCAGCTTGCGCTCAGAGGGCGAAAAACTGTTTTTT	CASSLRSEGEKLFF
NA	TRBV30	TRBJ2-7	NA	TGTGCCTGGAGTCCCTTCGACAACTCCTACGAGCAGTACTTC	CAWSPFDNSYEQYF
few	TRBV2	TRBJ1-5	NA	TGTGCCAGCTCAGATTTATTGGTCAGTCAGCCCCAGCATTTT	CASSDLLVSQPQHF
NA	TRBV5-5	TRBJ2-7	TRBD2	TGTGCCAGCAGCTTGCAACTAGCGGGCACCTACGAGCAGTACTTC	CASSLQLAGTYEQYF
NA	TRBV5-1	TRBJ2-3	TRBD1	TGCGCCAGCAGCTTTCGGACAGGGGGCAGCACAGATACGCAGTATTTT	CASSFRTGGSTDTQYF
NA	TRBV10-3	TRBJ1-3	NA	TGTGCCATCAGTGAGAACAGTTCTGGAAACACCATATATTTT	CAISENSSGNTIYF
NA	TRBV12-2	TRBJ2-1	NA	TGTGCAAGTCGCTTAGGAAACGGGACCGGGAATGAGCAGTTCTTC	CASRLGNGTGNEQFF
NA	TRBV18	TRBJ2-7	NA	TGTGCCAGCTCACAGGAGACAGCCAACTACGAGCAGTACTTC	CASSQETANYEQYF
NA	TRBV13	TRBJ2-7	TRBD1	TGTGCCAGCTCACAGGGGGCGGTTTACGAGCAGTACTTC	CASSQGAVYEQYF
NA	TRBV5-1	TRBJ1-4	TRBD1	TGCGCCAGCAGCCGGGACAGGGGGGATGAAAAACTGTTTTTT	CASSRDRGDEKLFF
few	TRBV6-1	TRBJ1-1	NA	TGTGCCAGCAGCTTGGGAGGGAACACTGAAGCTTTCTTT	CASSLGGNTEAFF
once	TRBV6-1	TRBJ2-2	NA	TGTGCCAGCAGTCCCCTTAGGGGAGCAGACGGGGAGCTGTTTTTT	CASSPLRGADGELFF
few	TRBV5-1	TRBJ2-5	TRBD2	TGCGCCAGCAGTTTCAGCGGGGGGCGCCAAGAGACCCAGTACTTC	CASSFSGGRQETQYF
NA	TRBV11-2	TRBJ2-7	NA	TGTGCCAGCAGCTCCCTGTCTGGACGCCGCTCCTACGAGCAGTACTTC	CASSSLSGRRSYEQYF
NA	TRBV28	TRBJ1-2	TRBD1	TGTGCCAGCAGTTTAGACAGGGGGCAGGGAGGCTACACCTTC	CASSLDRGQGGYTF
NA	TRBV6-1	TRBJ2-1	NA	TGTGCCAGCAGGAATAACAATGAGCAGTTCTTC	CASRNNNEQFF
NA	TRBV5-1	TRBJ2-5	TRBD2	TGCGCCAGCAGCCCGGGACTAGCGGGGGCCCAAGAGACCCAGTACTTC	CASSPGLAGAQETQYF
NA	TRBV18	TRBJ1-4	TRBD1	TGTGCCAGCTCACCCCCAGGGGGAGCCAAGGTACTGTTTTTT	CASSPPGGAKVLFF
NA	TRBV19	TRBJ2-3	NA	TGTGCCAGTAGTAGGGTTAGCACAGATACGCAGTATTTT	CASSRVSTDTQYF
NA	TRBV11-2	TRBJ1-4	NA	TGTGCCAGCACTCTGATGCTTAATGAAAAACTGTTTTTT	CASTLMLNEKLFF
NA	TRBV6-1	TRBJ1-1	NA	TGTGCCAGCGAGGTCTTGTCGACAGGGAACACTGAAGCTTTCTTT	CASEVLSTGNTEAFF
NA	TRBV6-4	TRBJ2-2	NA	TGTGCCAGCAGTGCCCAGGGGAGAGGGAAAGGGAGATGGACCGGGGAGCTGTTTTTT	CASSAQGRGKGRWTGELFF
NA	TRBV2	TRBJ2-5	NA	TGTGCCAGCAGTGAAAGGACAGTCAAGGAGACCCAGTACTTC	CASSERTVKETQYF
NA	TRBV18	TRBJ1-5	NA	TGTGCCAGCTCACCGACTCCGAATCAGCCCCAGCATTTT	CASSPTPNQPQHF
few	TRBV13	TRBJ1-4	TRBD1	TGTGCCAGCAGCTCGGGACAGGGAGCAACTAATGAAAAACTGTTTTTT	CASSSGQGATNEKLFF
NA	TRBV19	TRBJ1-5	TRBD1	TGTGCCAGTAGTATGGCCGGGACAGGGGGCCATTATAGCAATCAGCCCCAGCATTTT	CASSMAGTGGHYSNQPQHF
NA	TRBV6-6	TRBJ1-5	NA	TGTGCCAGCAGGACCTTAGATCCCGGGCAGCCCCAGCATTTT	CASRTLDPGQPQHF
NA	TRBV30	TRBJ1-4	TRBD1	TGTGCCTGGAGTGTACCACGACAACCAGGGGGGGAAAAACTGTTTTTT	CAWSVPRQPGGEKLFF
NA	TRBV25-1	TRBJ1-2	NA	TGTGCCAGCAGTGAAGCTGGGGGATCGCGTGGCTACACCTTC	CASSEAGGSRGYTF
NA	TRBV11-3	TRBJ2-2	NA	TGTGCCAGCAGCTTAGATCGGTATGCCGGGGAGCTGTTTTTT	CASSLDRYAGELFF
once	TRBV6-5	TRBJ1-6	TRBD1	TGTGCCAGCAGTCTCCAGACAGGGGTTAATTCACCCCTCCACTTT	CASSLQTGVNSPLHF
NA	TRBV28	TRBJ1-2	NA	TGTGCCAGCAGTTGGGCGCTTTATGGCTACACCTTC	CASSWALYGYTF
once	TRBV19	TRBJ2-5	NA	TGTGCCAGTAGTATAGTAGGGGATGGGACCCAGTACTTC	CASSIVGDGTQYF
once	TRBV6-5	TRBJ2-1	NA	TGTGCCAGCAGTACTCAGGCGGCCGCGATCAATGAGCAGTTCTTC	CASSTQAAAINEQFF
NA	TRBV10-2	TRBJ1-1	TRBD1	TGCGCCACCGTCCGGACAGGACAAGACACTGAAGCTTTCTTT	CATVRTGQDTEAFF
NA	TRBV7-9	TRBJ2-3	NA	TGTGCCAGCAACGTCGGTGGAACTCCTGACGCTACGCAGTATTTT	CASNVGGTPDATQYF
few	TRBV18	TRBJ1-3	NA	TGTGCCAGCTCCGGGGGTGCGGACATAACTGGAAACACCATATATTTT	CASSGGADITGNTIYF
NA	TRBV10-1	TRBJ2-4	NA	TGCGCCAGCAGTGAAAGGGACGTAAAAAACATTCAGTACTTC	CASSERDVKNIQYF
NA	TRBV27	TRBJ2-1	NA	TGTGCCAGCAGTTTGGGGGCCTTCAATGAGCAGTTCTTC	CASSLGAFNEQFF
NA	TRBV5-1	TRBJ2-3	TRBD1	TGCGCCAGCAGCTTGGTCGGGACAGGGACAGATACGCAGTATTTT	CASSLVGTGTDTQYF
NA	TRBV6-6	TRBJ1-1	TRBD1	TGTGCCAGCAGTTCAGGGGGCTTCACTGAAGCTTTCTTT	CASSSGGFTEAFF
NA	TRBV27	TRBJ1-6	NA	TGTGCCCGGGGGGCACGGGACATCCTTAATTCACCCCTCCACTTT	CARGARDILNSPLHF
once	TRBV7-2	TRBJ2-1	NA	TGTGCCAGCAGCCAGGGACTCCCAGGCGAGCAGTTCTTC	CASSQGLPGEQFF
NA	TRBV5-1	TRBJ1-6	NA	TGCGCCAGCAGCTTCAACCTTTATAGCGACCGCTCCTATAATTCACCCCTCCACTTT	CASSFNLYSDRSYNSPLHF
NA	TRBV11-2	TRBJ2-7	NA	TGTGCCAGCAGCGGGTATATTAGCTCCTACGAGCAGTACTTC	CASSGYISSYEQYF
NA	TRBV5-1	TRBJ1-1	NA	TGCGCCAGCAGCTTCGGGGGGTCGGACACTGAAGCTTTCTTT	CASSFGGSDTEAFF
NA	TRBV5-1	TRBJ2-1	NA	TGCGCCAGCAGCTTGTCGGGGGACCCCTACAATGAGCAGTTCTTC	CASSLSGDPYNEQFF
NA	TRBV11-2	TRBJ1-1	TRBD1	TGTGCCAGCAGCCCCGGACAGGGGGGCACTGAAGCTTTCTTT	CASSPGQGGTEAFF
NA	TRBV19	TRBJ2-1	TRBD1	TGTGCCAGTAGTGCCGGGACAGGGAGATCCTTTTATCGGGACAATGAGCAGTTCTTC	CASSAGTGRSFYRDNEQFF
NA	TRBV6-1	TRBJ1-1	NA	TGTGCCAGCAGTGTACTGGGGGGGAACACTGAAGCTTTCTTT	CASSVLGGNTEAFF
NA	TRBV7-2	TRBJ1-3	NA	TGTGCCAGCAGCCTCCTTCCGGGGTTCTCTGGAAACACCATATATTTT	CASSLLPGFSGNTIYF
NA	TRBV10-3	TRBJ2-1	NA	TGTGCCATCAGTCAACAGGGTGATGAGCAGTTCTTC	CAISQQGDEQFF
NA	TRBV6-1	TRBJ1-1	NA	TGTGCCAGCAGTGAAGTTCTGACCGCACTTTCTGGGTCAGAAGCTTTCTTT	CASSEVLTALSGSEAFF